What follows are 29 T cell receptor beta chains derived from one specimen sequenced in a study of patients and donors after allogeneic stem cell transplantation. Each CDR3 protein gets one entry after TCRdb re-called the RT-PCR reads with MiXCR. The sample contains tens of thousands of distinct CDR3 sequences, approximately 49% of which appear only once. The sample was blood, either unsorted or a sorted T cell fraction (not recorded which). These TCRs come from a human donor who was either an allogeneic HSCT recipient or a stem cell or donor lymphocyte infusion donor (not recorded which). It is not recorded whose cells these are; they may come from a transplant donor.

V is TRBV6-5 and J is TRBJ1-2; 11 bases map to TRBD1. The CDR3 runs 14 residues. V was pared by 5 bases and J by 4 bases, with 3 bases of the junction left unmatched. In germline, CDR1 is MNHEY, CDR2 SVGAGI. This CDR3 is CASSPDRGPYGYTF. CDR3 in DNA: TGTGCCAGCAGTCCGGACAGGGGGCCCTATGGCTACACCTTC.

The J gene is TRBJ1-3, the V gene TRBV7-2; 7 bases line up with TRBD1. With 4 bases clipped from V and 7 bases from J, the junction kept 4 bases outside the gene matches. Germline loops: CDR1 SGHTA, CDR2 FQGNSA. The CDR3 is made up of 13 amino acids. CDR3 sequence: CASSSGQENTIYF. The CDR3 DNA reads TGTGCCAGCAGCTCCGGACAGGAGAACACCATATATTTT. The full variable domain, rest sourced from reference TRBV7-2 and TRBJ1-3, is GAGVSQSPSNKVTEKGKDVELRCDPISGHTALYWYRQSLGQGLEFLIYFQGNSAPDKSGLPSDRFSAERTGGSVSTLTIQRTQQEDSAVYLCASSSGQENTIYFGEGSWLTVV.

This clonotype has a handful of counts. This chain connects TRBV7-8 to TRBJ1-1; the D is unclear. Between the trimmed V and J ends, which lost 5 bases and 0 bases, there was a span of 10 bases. Germline CDR1 SGHVS, CDR2 FQNEAQ. CDR3 length: 14 amino acids. CDR3 nucleotides: TGTGCCAGCAGCCTTAGACCGTTGAACACTGAAGCTTTCTTT. Translating it yields CASSLRPLNTEAFF.

This clonotype has just a few counts. The gene calls are TRBV7-2 and TRBJ1-1, with D uncertain. This CDR3 comprises 14 residues. V was trimmed by 1 base and J by 1 base, leaving 7 bases between them. Germline assignment: CDR1 SGHTA and CDR2 FQGNSA. CDR3 in DNA: TGTGCCAGCAGCTTAGGTGCCAAGAACACTGAAGCTTTCTTT. Its protein is CASSLGAKNTEAFF.

The gene calls are TRBV18 and TRBJ1-2; D uncertain. The V end was cut by 1 base, the J end by 8 bases, with 11 bases between. Looked up from germline, CDR1 is KGHSH and CDR2 is LQKENI. CDR3 length: 13 amino acids. CDR3 sequence: CASSPLGAEGYTF. The CDR3, as DNA: TGTGCCAGCTCACCACTGGGCGCTGAGGGCTACACCTTC.

A few counts support this clonotype. The chain employs TRBV27 and TRBJ1-2; D is unclear. The ends were cut back, 5 bases at V and 8 bases at J, with 15 bases in the middle. This CDR3 has 13 amino acids. Germline values: CDR1 MNHEY, CDR2 SMNVEV (reference sequence). The chain's CDR3 is CASSPNPAVGYTF. In DNA, the CDR3 is TGTGCCAGCAGTCCAAACCCCGCAGTGGGCTACACCTTC.

This chain joins TRBV28 and TRBJ2-1; 7 nucleotides align to TRBD1. The CDR3 covers 12 residues. The V gene end was trimmed by 7 bases and the J gene end by 8 bases; junction bases not matched to a gene: 5. CDR1 is MDHEN and CDR2 is SYDVKM in the germline V gene. The chain's CDR3 is CASTKQGYEQFF. CDR3 DNA sequence: TGTGCCAGCACCAAACAGGGGTATGAGCAGTTCTTC.

The chain carries TRBV6-2 or TRBV6-3 and TRBJ1-1; D is ambiguous. Per germline, CDR1 MNHEY and CDR2 SVGEGT. The CDR3 is 13 amino acids. Deletions cut 6 bases from V and 5 bases from J, with 13 bases between. DNA for the CDR3: TGTGCCAGCAGGCTCTCTGAAGGGACTGAAGCTTTCTTT. Residues: CASRLSEGTEAFF.

This clonotype showed up just a few times. In nucleotides, the CDR3 is TGTGCCAGCAGTGTACCTACCCAGCCCCAGCATTTT. Translated, it gives CASSVPTQPQHF. The rearrangement links TRBV28 to TRBJ1-5; D is ambiguous. The length of the CDR3 is 12 residues. Germline loops: CDR1 MDHEN, CDR2 SYDVKM. V was pared by 5 bases and J by 7 bases, with 9 bases between.

The chain is built from TRBV10-3 and TRBJ1-2; 8 nucleotides line up with TRBD1. The CDR3 runs to 16 residues. Trimming removed 3 bases from V and 4 bases from J; junction bases left unmatched: 10. Germline V gene sequence: CDR1 ENHRY, CDR2 SYGVKD. DNA for the CDR3: TGTGCCATCAGTGATACCTTACAGGGGGTTGCCTATGGCTACACCTTC. It codes for CAISDTLQGVAYGYTF.

V is TRBV3-1 and J is TRBJ2-3, with D maybe TRBD2 (5 bases). Germline CDR1 is LGHDT and CDR2 is YNNKEL (reference sequence). V was clipped by 4 bases and J by 4 bases, with 9 bases between them. The CDR3 covers 13 residues. The chain's CDR3 is CASSPAGADTQYF. CDR3 bases: TGTGCCAGCAGCCCAGCCGGGGCAGATACGCAGTATTTT.

The chain has TRBV7-2 and TRBJ1-6; D unresolved. The CDR3 length is 12 residues. CDR1 SGHTA and CDR2 FQGNSA come from the germline V gene. V lost 5 bases and J lost 16, with 15 bases in between. The CDR3 sequence: CASSLGGTELHF. CDR3 nucleotide sequence: TGTGCCAGCAGCCTGGGAGGAACAGAGCTCCACTTT.

CDR3 region: CASSRLISNQPQHF. For the CDR3, the DNA is TGCGCCAGCAGTAGGCTGATTAGCAATCAGCCCCAGCATTTT. The V call is TRBV4-1, the J call TRBJ1-5; D not resolved. The CDR3 runs to 14 residues. V lost 6 bases, J lost 0 bases, and 9 bases lay in between. Germline CDR1 reads MGHRA; CDR2 reads YSYEKL.

The chain is built from TRBV11-2 and TRBJ2-5; D not certain. Germline loops: CDR1 SGHAT, CDR2 FQNNGV. Trimming took off 5 bases at V and 9 bases at J, with 10 bases between the two ends. This CDR3 region has 11 residues. As DNA, the CDR3 is TGTGCCAGCAGCGAAACAGTTCCCCAGTACTTC. This translates into CASSETVPQYF.

This chain uses TRBV7-8 with TRBJ1-2, with D possibly TRBD1 on 5 matching bases. V was shortened by 5 bases and J by 8 bases, with 15 bases between the two germline ends. Germline V gene data show CDR1 as SGHVS and CDR2 as FQNEAQ. The CDR3 runs to 13 residues. In DNA form, the CDR3 reads TGTGCCAGCAGCCCCTGGGGGGAGGAGGGCTACACCTTC. Amino acid sequence: CASSPWGEEGYTF.

The table lists this clonotype with a few counts. The chain uses TRBV7-9 and TRBJ1-1; 8 bases match TRBD1. This CDR3 has 14 residues. Germline assignment: CDR1 SEHNR and CDR2 FQNEAQ (reference sequence). With V trimmed by 5 bases and J by 3 bases, 5 bases remained unmatched. CDR3 sequence reads: CASSVDRGDTEAFF. CDR3 sequence (DNA): TGTGCCAGCAGCGTCGACAGGGGTGACACTGAAGCTTTCTTT.

This sequence joins TRBV4-2 and TRBJ2-7; 10 nucleotides agree with TRBD2. This CDR3 contains 16 residues. CDR1 and CDR2 (germline): LGHNA, YNFKEQ. Trimming cost V 0 bases and J 0 bases; bases outside gene matches: 2. The chain's CDR3 is CASSQEGLAASYEQYF. CDR3 nucleotides: TGTGCCAGCAGCCAAGAAGGACTAGCGGCCTCCTACGAGCAGTACTTC.

This clonotype was counted between two and nine times. The V and J genes are TRBV12-3 or TRBV12-4 and TRBJ1-4; D remains unclear. The CDR3 is 13 residues long. Between the trimmed V and J ends, which lost 6 bases and 2 bases, there was a span of 7 bases. The DNA for the CDR3 is TGTGCCAGCAGAACAGCTACTAATGAAAAACTGTTTTTT. This gives the protein CASRTATNEKLFF.

This clonotype was detected only a few times. V gene TRBV6-5 combines with J gene TRBJ1-2; maybe TRBD1 (5 bases). The germline V gene has CDR1 MNHEY and CDR2 SVGAGI. The CDR3 is made up of 17 amino acids. The V gene lost 0 bases and the J gene lost 0 bases, with 14 bases spanning the gap. CDR3 in DNA: TGTGCCAGCAGTTACTCGAGCACGGGACTAACTAACTATGGCTACACCTTC. Its translation: CASSYSSTGLTNYGYTF.

In its sample, this clonotype was seen a few times. The CDR3 bases are TGCAGTGCTAGAGTCGGGGGGGCGACCACTGAAGCTTTCTTT. Its translation is CSARVGGATTEAFF. V is TRBV20-1 and J is TRBJ1-1; maybe TRBD1 (6 bases). Trimming cost V 1 base and J 4 bases, with 13 bases left between them. The germline CDR1 and CDR2 sequences are DFQATT and SNEGSKA (reference sequence). The length of the CDR3 is 14 residues.

The chain has TRBV20-1 and TRBJ1-3, with D hard to call. Trimming shortened V by 6 bases and J by 0 bases, and 15 bases separated the two germline ends. This CDR3 spans 15 amino acids. Germline lookup yields CDR1 DFQATT and CDR2 SNEGSKA (reference sequence). CDR3 nucleotide sequence: TGCAGTGCGCCAGGAACTTCCAGCTCTGGAAACACCATATATTTT. Translated: CSAPGTSSSGNTIYF.

This clonotype was picked up a small number of times. Here the CDR3 reads CAISETGGELGNQPQHF. The CDR3 region has the DNA TGTGCCATCAGTGAAACAGGGGGCGAATTGGGCAATCAGCCCCAGCATTTT. The V and J genes are TRBV10-3 and TRBJ1-5; TRBD1 aligns across 9 bases. This CDR3 spans 17 amino acids. Trimming took 3 bases from V and 2 from J; bases not matched to a gene: 8. The V gene's germline CDR1 is ENHRY and CDR2 SYGVKD.

The V gene is TRBV5-1, the J gene TRBJ2-1; D is ambiguous. Germline values: CDR1 SGHRS, CDR2 YFSETQ. The V gene lost 0 bases and the J gene lost 4 bases, with 5 bases spanning the gap. The CDR3 covers 13 residues. CDR3 sequence reads: CASSLEVYNEQFF. For the CDR3, the DNA is TGCGCCAGCAGCTTGGAGGTATACAATGAGCAGTTCTTC.

The chain uses TRBV27 and TRBJ2-7; D unclear. Looked up from germline, CDR1 is MNHEY and CDR2 is SMNVEV (reference sequence). This CDR3 comprises 15 residues. V lost 0 bases to trimming and J lost 4 bases, with 13 bases between them. The CDR3 protein is CASSLSSPSWYEQYF. CDR3 nucleotides: TGTGCCAGCAGTTTATCTTCCCCGTCTTGGTACGAGCAGTACTTC.

This clonotype was observed a handful of times. The chain joins TRBV20-1 to TRBJ1-1; TRBD1 might be the D (6 bases). Germline lookup yields CDR1 DFQATT and CDR2 SNEGSKA (reference sequence). CDR3 size: 14 residues. The V gene lost 6 bases and the J gene lost 5 bases, with 19 bases spanning the gap. The CDR3 protein is CSAQTSGAGTEAFF. CDR3 nucleotides: TGCAGTGCGCAGACGTCAGGGGCCGGTACTGAAGCTTTCTTT.

The V gene is TRBV7-8, the J gene TRBJ2-1, with D possibly being TRBD1 (6 bases). Deletions cut 2 bases from V and 0 bases from J, with 8 bases between. This CDR3 is 15 amino acids long. CDR1 SGHVS and CDR2 FQNEAQ come from the germline V gene. The CDR3: CASSLSGVSYNEQFF. CDR3 bases: TGTGCCAGCAGCTTATCAGGGGTCTCCTACAATGAGCAGTTCTTC.

In this sample, this clonotype turned up a few times. This sequence joins TRBV4-2 and TRBJ1-4, with D possibly being TRBD1 (5 bases). The germline V and J ends were trimmed by 0 bases and 7 bases, with 12 bases remaining between them. This CDR3 region has 15 residues. Germline V lookup: CDR1 LGHNA, CDR2 YNFKEQ. The CDR3 protein is CASSQEPGVIEKLFF. CDR3 nucleotides: TGTGCCAGCAGCCAAGAGCCGGGGGTAATTGAAAAACTGTTTTTT.

CDR3 loop: CASSPPQGWETEAFF. Here the CDR3 DNA reads TGTGCCAGCAGCCCCCCACAGGGGTGGGAAACTGAAGCTTTCTTT. V and J are TRBV7-6 and TRBJ1-1; 7 bases fit TRBD1. The V gene end was trimmed by 5 bases and the J gene end by 5 bases; junction bases not matched to a gene: 11. Per germline, CDR1 SGHVS and CDR2 FNYEAQ. The CDR3 length is 15 residues. Variable domain in full (rest from reference TRBV7-6 and TRBJ1-1): GAGVSQSPRYKVTKRGQDVALRCDPISGHVSLYWYRQALGQGPEFLTYFNYEAQQDKSGLPNDRFSAERPEGSISTLTIQRTEQRDSAMYRCASSPPQGWETEAFFGQGTRLTVV.

The V gene is TRBV13, the J gene TRBJ1-3, with D unresolved. The CDR3 sequence is 14 residues long. Trimming removed 2 bases at V and 3 bases at J, with 8 bases between. In germline, CDR1 is PRHDT, CDR2 FYEKMQ (reference sequence). DNA for the CDR3: TGTGCCAGCAGCTTACGTGGGCTTGGAAACACCATATATTTT. It encodes CASSLRGLGNTIYF. The whole variable domain, filled in from reference TRBV13 and TRBJ1-3, reads AAGVIQSPRHLIKEKRETATLKCYPIPRHDTVYWYQQGPGQDPQFLISFYEKMQSDKGSIPDRFSAQQFSDYHSELNMSSLELGDSALYFCASSLRGLGNTIYFGEGSWLTVV.